Given below is one T cell receptor beta chain in context. The antigen is unknown. The sample is drawn from a study of OX40 agonist ivuxolimab in advanced cancers. Study overall: Eligibility rules accepted prior anti-PD-1, anti-PD-L1 or anti-CTLA-4 therapy, and 30% to 40% had some.

Produced via immunoSEQ multiplex PCR; TCRdb's table is partial and in-frame only. The data hold over 50,000 clones, with around nine tenths observed a single time. Autoimmune disease history or systemic immunosuppression excluded patients. Baseline, cycle 4 day 1, and cycle 7 day 1 were the blood sampling points. Regarding the study as a whole: In the 0.1 to 3.0 mg/kg range, CD4+ and CD8+ blood T cells had expanded clonally by week 6.

CDR3 size: 11 residues. V was trimmed by 7 bases and J by 4 bases, leaving 10 bases between them. The V gene's germline CDR1 is SQVTM and CDR2 ANQGSEA. The TCR comes from an adult with an advanced solid tumor such as melanoma, head and neck, liver or kidney cancer. The sample here was CD4+ or CD8+ T cells sorted from blood, taken in a trial of the OX40 agonist ivuxolimab. This chain joins TRBV29-1 and TRBJ1-1, with D unresolved. CDR3 sequence (DNA): TGCAGCGGAGGGCAGACCACTGAAGCTTTCTTT. Residues: CSGGQTTEAFF.